This T cell receptor beta chain was obtained from a study of blood T cell repertoires in COVID-19. The protocol was immunoSEQ multiplex PCR, while the TCRdb copy is restricted to in-frame clones and leaves out a portion. Of around 260,000 clones in the sample, around 89% were seen once. Germline-derived CDR1 and CDR2 are LNHDA and SQIVND (reference sequence). The length of the CDR3 is 16 residues. J lost 6 bases, V lost 4 bases, and 9 bases had no gene match. Sequenced input: peripheral blood. The receptor was isolated from a man aged 25 to 40 with acute or convalescent COVID-19. The chain couples TRBV19 to TRBJ2-2, with 9 bases matching TRBD1. CDR3 sequence reads: CASSSPGQGIAGELFF. The DNA for the CDR3 is TGTGCCAGTAGTAGTCCGGGACAGGGTATTGCCGGGGAGCTGTTTTTT.